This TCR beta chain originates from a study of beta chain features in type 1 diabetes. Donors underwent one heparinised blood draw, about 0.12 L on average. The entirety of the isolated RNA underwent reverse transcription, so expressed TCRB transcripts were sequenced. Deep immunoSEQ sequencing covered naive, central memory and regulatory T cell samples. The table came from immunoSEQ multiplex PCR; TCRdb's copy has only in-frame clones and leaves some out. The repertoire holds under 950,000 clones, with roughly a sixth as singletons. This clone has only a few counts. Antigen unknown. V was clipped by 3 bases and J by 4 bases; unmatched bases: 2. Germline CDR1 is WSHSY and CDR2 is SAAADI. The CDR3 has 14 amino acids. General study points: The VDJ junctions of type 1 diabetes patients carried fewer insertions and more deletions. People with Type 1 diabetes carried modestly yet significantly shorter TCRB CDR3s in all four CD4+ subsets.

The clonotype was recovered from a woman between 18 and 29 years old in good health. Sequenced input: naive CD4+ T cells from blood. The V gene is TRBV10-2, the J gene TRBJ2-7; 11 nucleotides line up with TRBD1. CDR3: CASSEGTGGYEQYF. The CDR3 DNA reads TGCGCCAGCAGTGAAGGGACAGGGGGTTACGAGCAGTACTTC.